A single sample gave rise to the 20 T cell receptor beta chains below, sequenced in a study of blood T cell repertoires in COVID-19. TCRdb keeps only in-frame clones here, not all; method: immunoSEQ multiplex PCR. Here the sample spans more than 95,000 clones, more than 75% being singletons. The sequenced material came from peripheral blood. Source of these receptors: a human donor in a cohort sampled during active COVID-19.

The chain employs TRBV4-1 and TRBJ2-3; 7 bases match TRBD2. Germline values: CDR1 MGHRA, CDR2 YSYEKL. The trim removed 4 bases at V and 5 bases at J, leaving 6 bases unmatched. The CDR3 extends over 14 amino acids. Here the CDR3 DNA reads TGCGCCAGCAGCCCCCCTGCGGGGGAAGATACGCAGTATTTT. As protein: CASSPPAGEDTQYF.

The chain links TRBV10-3 to TRBJ1-2, with TRBD1 matching over 8 bases. V shed 8 bases and J 7 bases; nucleotides not matched to a gene: 3. The CDR3 has 11 amino acids. Germline V gives CDR1 ENHRY, CDR2 SYGVKD. The CDR3 here is CAIATGVGYTF. DNA for the CDR3: TGTGCCATCGCGACAGGGGTTGGCTACACCTTC.

The gene calls are TRBV28 and TRBJ2-1; the D gene is possibly TRBD2 (6 bases). The length of the CDR3 is 15 residues. CDR1 and CDR2 (germline): MDHEN, SYDVKM. The ends were cut back, 6 bases at V and 10 bases at J, with 22 bases in the middle. CDR3 residues: CASRPPGLTGGEQFF. The CDR3 DNA reads as TGTGCCAGCAGGCCACCGGGACTGACTGGGGGGGAGCAGTTCTTC.

The rearrangement joins TRBV28 to TRBJ1-3, with a weak D call TRBD1 (6 bases). CDR3 length: 17 residues. V lost 4 bases and J 0 bases, leaving 16 bases between the germline ends. Germline values: CDR1 MDHEN, CDR2 SYDVKM. The CDR3 DNA sequence: TGTGCCAGCAGTTCCCATGCAGGGGCACGCTCTGGAAACACCATATATTTT. This codes for CASSSHAGARSGNTIYF.

This clone turned up a few times. The rearrangement joins TRBV2 to TRBJ1-3; the D gene is possibly TRBD1 (6 bases). The germline V and J ends were trimmed by 1 base and 4 bases, with 11 bases remaining between them. The germline V gene encodes CDR1 SNHLY and CDR2 FYNNEI. This CDR3 has 15 amino acids. CDR3 nucleotides: TGTGCCAGCAGTGAAGGGCCAGGGACAGGAAACACCATATATTTT. Translated, it gives CASSEGPGTGNTIYF. The full variable domain, in which reference TRBV2 and TRBJ1-3 provide the parts outside the CDR3, is EPEVTQTPSHQVTQMGQEVILRCVPISNHLYFYWYRQILGQKVEFLVSFYNNEISEKSEIFDDQFSVERPDGSNFTLKIRSTKLEDSAMYFCASSEGPGTGNTIYFGEGSWLTVV.

The rearrangement joins TRBV3-1 (or the pseudogene TRBV3-2) to TRBJ2-1; TRBD2 agrees at 11 bases. Germline CDR1 reads LGHDT; CDR2 reads YNNKEL (reference sequence). With V trimmed by 5 bases and J by 6 bases, 3 bases remained unmatched. The CDR3 has 14 residues. CDR3 coding DNA: TGTGCCAGCAGCGAGCTAGCGGGGGGCAATGAGCAGTTCTTC. Residues: CASSELAGGNEQFF.

CDR3 loop: CASSDIGRAHEQYF. DNA for the CDR3: TGTGCCAGCAGTGACATCGGGAGGGCCCACGAGCAGTACTTC. The genes are TRBV25-1 and TRBJ2-7, with TRBD2 identical over 8 bases. V lost 3 bases, J lost 5 bases, and 6 bases stayed unmatched. The germline CDR1 and CDR2 sequences are MGHDK and SYGVNS. The CDR3 extends over 14 amino acids.

This chain uses TRBV10-3 with TRBJ1-2; maybe TRBD1 (6 bases). This CDR3 comprises 17 residues. Germline CDR1 reads ENHRY; CDR2 reads SYGVKD. V lost 3 bases and J lost 2, with 19 bases in between. This CDR3 reads CAISDPSVGAKNYGYTF. As DNA, the CDR3 is TGTGCCATCAGTGACCCGTCAGTGGGGGCTAAGAACTATGGCTACACCTTC.

This clone was found a few times. The V and J genes are TRBV27 and TRBJ1-5; D unclear. V was trimmed by 1 base and J by 1 base, leaving 8 bases between them. Germline CDR1 reads MNHEY; CDR2 reads SMNVEV (reference sequence). The CDR3 length is 15 residues. CDR3: CASSLYSGSNQPQHF. The CDR3 DNA follows: TGTGCCAGCAGTTTATATAGCGGGAGCAATCAGCCCCAGCATTTT.

V and J are TRBV28 and TRBJ1-4; D is undetermined. Germline V lookup: CDR1 MDHEN, CDR2 SYDVKM. This CDR3 has 15 amino acids. Trimming stripped 1 base from V and 10 bases from J, with 16 bases between. CDR3 coding DNA: TGTGCCAGCAGTTTATTCGCGGGCAGAGCTGGAAAACTGTTTTTT. Translation: CASSLFAGRAGKLFF.

The chain links TRBV10-2 to TRBJ2-7; possibly TRBD1 for D (6 bases). Deletions cut 3 bases from V and 2 bases from J, with 17 bases between. Germline CDR1 reads WSHSY; CDR2 reads SAAADI. This CDR3 is built from 16 residues. The CDR3 bases are TGCGCCAGCAGTGAACAATTAGGGGGTTTTGCCTACGAGCAGTACTTC. It encodes CASSEQLGGFAYEQYF.

V is TRBV10-3 and J is TRBJ2-5, with D unclear. CDR1 and CDR2 from the germline V gene are ENHRY and SYGVKD. The CDR3 covers 12 residues. The V end lost 0 bases, the J end lost 5 bases, and 4 bases lay between the germline ends. The chain's CDR3 is CAISESSETQYF. The CDR3 nucleotides are TGTGCCATCAGTGAGTCGTCGGAGACCCAGTACTTC.

V is TRBV5-1 and J is TRBJ1-2; D might be TRBD1 (6 bases). V shed 5 bases and J shed 10 bases, with 18 bases lying between them. The V gene's germline CDR1 is SGHRS and CDR2 YFSETQ. The CDR3 runs 13 residues. The CDR3 loop reads CASRSGGTDVYTF. The CDR3 DNA is TGCGCCAGCAGAAGTGGGGGCACAGACGTCTACACCTTC.

The chain couples TRBV6-2 or TRBV6-3 to TRBJ2-7; 10 bases fit TRBD2. CDR3 length: 17 residues. Germline CDR1 MNHEY, CDR2 SVGEGT. V shed 1 base, J shed 4 bases, and the junction held 10 bases outside the gene matches. The chain's CDR3 is CASSYLIGLAEKYEQYF. In DNA form, the CDR3 reads TGTGCCAGCAGTTACTTAATCGGACTAGCGGAGAAGTACGAGCAGTACTTC.

The rearrangement joins TRBV20-1 to TRBJ2-7, with D possibly TRBD1 on 6 matching bases. Trimming left V 6 bases short and J 4 bases short, with 10 bases between. The CDR3 is made up of 11 amino acids. CDR1 is DFQATT and CDR2 is SNEGSKA in the germline V gene (reference sequence). This CDR3 reads CSAYQGYEQYF. The CDR3, as DNA: TGCAGTGCCTACCAGGGGTACGAGCAGTACTTC.

The chain has TRBV28 and TRBJ2-3; 10 bases line up with TRBD2. This CDR3 is built from 16 residues. V gave up 4 bases and J gave up 4 bases; unmatched junction bases: 8. In germline, CDR1 is MDHEN, CDR2 SYDVKM. CDR3 sequence reads: CASSSSLAGAADTQYF. Here the CDR3 DNA reads TGTGCCAGCAGTTCAAGCCTAGCGGGAGCCGCAGATACGCAGTATTTT.

The chain combines TRBV3-1 (or the pseudogene TRBV3-2) with TRBJ2-7, with 13 bases aligning to TRBD2. V dropped 4 bases and J dropped 0; count of bases not matched to a gene: 3. The V gene's germline CDR1 is LGHDT and CDR2 YNNKEL (reference sequence). This CDR3 comprises 16 residues. CDR3 residues: CASSPTSGRTSYEQYF. DNA of the CDR3: TGTGCCAGCAGCCCGACTAGCGGGAGGACCTCCTACGAGCAGTACTTC.

The V and J genes are TRBV5-4 and TRBJ1-1, with D uncertain. V lost 3 bases and J lost 0, with 12 bases in between. This CDR3 region has 15 residues. Germline CDR1 reads SGHNT; CDR2 reads YYREEE (reference sequence). This chain's CDR3 is CASSSTGGVNTEAFF. The CDR3 nucleotides read TGTGCCAGCAGCTCGACCGGCGGCGTGAACACTGAAGCTTTCTTT.

The chain joins TRBV11-3 to TRBJ2-5; 8 nucleotides agree with TRBD2. Trimming took 6 bases from V and 2 from J; bases not matched to a gene: 5. This CDR3 comprises 14 residues. CDR1 is SGHNT, CDR2 YENEEA, per germline. CDR3 sequence (DNA): TGTGCCAGCAGTCGGGCGGGGGGACAAGAGACCCAGTACTTC. Protein: CASSRAGGQETQYF.

The chain links TRBV7-8 to TRBJ1-6; the match to TRBD1 covers 7 bases. The trim removed 3 bases at V and 7 bases at J, leaving 3 bases unmatched. CDR1 and CDR2 from the germline V gene are SGHVS and FQNEAQ. The length of the CDR3 is 14 residues. In DNA, the CDR3 is TGTGCCAGCAGCTTGGGACAGATGAATTCACCCCTCCACTTT. This sequence encodes CASSLGQMNSPLHF. Full variable domain (remainder filled in from reference TRBV7-8 and TRBJ1-6): GAGVSQSPRYKVAKRGQDVALRCDPISGHVSLFWYQQALGQGPEFLTYFQNEAQLDKSGLPSDRFFAERPEGSVSTLKIQRTQQEDSAVYLCASSLGQMNSPLHFGNGTRLTVT.